The rows below give T cell receptor beta chains drawn from one sample of a study of T cells after yellow fever vaccination. One entry per CDR3 protein, called by TCRdb with MiXCR from the 5' RACE reads. The repertoire holds 300,000 or so distinct CDR3 sequences, with around 13% as singletons. The sequences come from CD4+ T cells sorted from PBMCs, collected 45 days after the yellow fever booster vaccination. Every receptor here comes from a man aged 25 to 40 who received the YFV17D yellow fever vaccine. CDR3s leave out the opening cysteine and the closing phenylalanine or tryptophan. A D gene is named only where the DNA matches it firmly.

TRBJ2-1 TRBD2 TRBV29-1 SVLPLAGAFNEQF
TRBJ2-7 - TRBV25-1 ASSDPPGRETGEQY
TRBJ2-6 - TRBV6-5 ASSYRTHIIGSGANVLT
TRBJ2-7 TRBD2 TRBV7-2 ASSASGREQY
TRBJ2-3 - TRBV7-2 ASSLPGNTQY
TRBJ2-7 - TRBV11-2 ASSPPRYTGRLNSYEQY
TRBJ2-1 - TRBV24-1 ATSCTAAVCNEQF
TRBJ1-2 TRBD1 TRBV12-3/TRBV12-4 ASNLKSGTVRGYT
TRBJ2-2 - TRBV7-8 ASSLDGVTDGELF
TRBJ2-7 TRBD2 TRBV30 AWNPPLGLAGYEQY
TRBJ2-5 - TRBV25-1 ASPGETQY
TRBJ2-3 TRBD1 TRBV10-3 AIRAGQGGDTQY
TRBJ2-3 TRBD2 TRBV28 SSSLRTSGTSTDTQY
TRBJ2-3 TRBD2 TRBV7-8 ASSLARGSGSTDTQY
TRBJ2-7 TRBD1 TRBV20-1 SASFQGDEQY
TRBJ2-3 - TRBV10-1 ATSLSVGDTQY
TRBJ2-1 - TRBV11-2 ASSLEKTYNEQF
TRBJ2-2 - TRBV12-3/TRBV12-4 ASSLVGFGELF
TRBJ1-4 - TRBV7-9 ASSLALGSNEKLF
TRBJ1-3 - TRBV9 ASSVGGRNSGNTIY
TRBJ2-3 - TRBV7-2 ASSLAGGTDTQY
TRBJ1-4 TRBD1 TRBV12-3/TRBV12-4 ASSRAGGEKLF
TRBJ2-7 - TRBV3-1 ASSPGLGSNEQY
TRBJ1-4 - TRBV12-3/TRBV12-4 ARIVGANEKLF
TRBJ2-2 - TRBV20-1 SAVNPGHDTGELF
TRBJ2-2 - TRBV7-9 ASLTGTGELF
TRBJ2-1 TRBD2 TRBV9 ASSVGTSGSTEQF
TRBJ2-1 - TRBV12-3/TRBV12-4 ASSLRGTTATYNEQF
TRBJ2-5 - TRBV6-6 ATLRWETQY
TRBJ1-3 - TRBV20-1 SARDPGLGDTIY
TRBJ2-5 TRBD2 TRBV15 ATSRASGVGDQY
TRBJ2-5 - TRBV5-1 ASAPFFQETQY
TRBJ2-2 - TRBV9 ASSVRGKISNTGELF